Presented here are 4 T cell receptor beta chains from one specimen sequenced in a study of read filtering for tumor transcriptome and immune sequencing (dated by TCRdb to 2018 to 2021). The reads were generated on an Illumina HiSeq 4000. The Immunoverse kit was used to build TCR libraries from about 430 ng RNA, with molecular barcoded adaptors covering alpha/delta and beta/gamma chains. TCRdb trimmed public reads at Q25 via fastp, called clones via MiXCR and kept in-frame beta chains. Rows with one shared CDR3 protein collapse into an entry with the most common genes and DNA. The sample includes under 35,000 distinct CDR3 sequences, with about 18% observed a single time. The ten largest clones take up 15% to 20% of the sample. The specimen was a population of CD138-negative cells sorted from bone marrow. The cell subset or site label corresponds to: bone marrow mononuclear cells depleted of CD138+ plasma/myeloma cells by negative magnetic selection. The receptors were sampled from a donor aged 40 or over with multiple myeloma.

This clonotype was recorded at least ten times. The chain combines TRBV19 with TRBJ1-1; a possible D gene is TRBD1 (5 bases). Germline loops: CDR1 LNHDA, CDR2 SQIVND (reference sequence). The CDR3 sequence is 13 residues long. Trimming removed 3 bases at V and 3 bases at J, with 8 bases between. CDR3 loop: CASSIWGDTEAFF. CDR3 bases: TGTGCCAGTAGTATCTGGGGGGACACTGAAGCTTTCTTT.

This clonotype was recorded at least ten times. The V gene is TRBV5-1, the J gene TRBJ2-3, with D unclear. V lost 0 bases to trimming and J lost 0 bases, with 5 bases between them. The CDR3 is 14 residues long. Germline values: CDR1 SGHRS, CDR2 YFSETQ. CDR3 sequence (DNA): TGCGCCAGCAGCTTGGCCCTTAGCACAGATACGCAGTATTTT. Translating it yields CASSLALSTDTQYF.

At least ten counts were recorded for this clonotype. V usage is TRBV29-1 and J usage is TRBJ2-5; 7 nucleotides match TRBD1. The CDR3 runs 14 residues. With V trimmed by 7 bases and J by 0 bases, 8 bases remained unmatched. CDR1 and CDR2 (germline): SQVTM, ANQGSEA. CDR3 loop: CSARGTAYQETQYF. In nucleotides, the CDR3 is TGCAGCGCAAGGGGGACAGCGTACCAAGAGACCCAGTACTTC.

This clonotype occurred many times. CDR3 nucleotides: TGTGCCAGCAGTGAAGATATGGGAAACTATGGCTACACCTTC. This sequence encodes CASSEDMGNYGYTF. The V call is TRBV2, the J call TRBJ1-2; D is undetermined. Germline V gene sequence: CDR1 SNHLY, CDR2 FYNNEI. CDR3 length: 14 amino acids. V was pared by 1 base and J by 2 bases, with 8 bases between.